This T cell receptor beta chain was profiled in a study of shared clonotypes between healthy human individuals. Study details: Plates per donor: three CD4 naive, three CD4 memory, two CD8 naive, one CD8 memory.

Study-wide results and caveats: Generally, naive subsets (rather than memory subsets) showed larger estimated richness. The naive CD4 repertoires of a few donors were compared, and around 5% of clonotypes were shared.

In the case of this clone: Antigen specificity is unknown.

Data came from immunoSEQ multiplex PCR; TCRdb stores just in-frame clones and leaves some out. The table includes approximately 980,000 clones, about three quarters detected once. The CDR3 spans 16 residues. Germline CDR1 is SGDLS and CDR2 is YYNGEE. The V segment lost 3 bases and the J segment 4 bases; nucleotides outside the gene matches: 10. The chain recombines TRBV9 with TRBJ1-2; 9 bases agree with TRBD1. The TCR was taken from a man between 18 and 29 years old in good health. Sequencing was done on a sample of memory CD4+ T cells sorted from blood. Subset noted: CD45RA-negative fraction. CDR3 in amino acids: CASSGLTGGAGYGYTF. CDR3 sequence (DNA): TGTGCCAGCAGCGGCTTAACAGGGGGCGCCGGCTATGGCTACACCTTC.